The clone carrying this TCR beta chain was seen a handful of times. As yet, its antigen is unknown. These data come from a study of a mutant IDH1 vaccine in newly diagnosed glioma. Study background: Before enrollment, patients got radiotherapy alone, temozolomide alone, or mostly the combination.

The time point: week 47, end of study. The study gave 300 ug of mutant IDH1 20-mer peptide per vaccine dose, with topical imiquimod. The CDR3 contains 15 residues. Germline assignment: CDR1 ENHRY and CDR2 SYGVKD. Trimming took 11 bases from V and 0 from J, leaving 19 bases between them. The table came from immunoSEQ multiplex PCR; TCRdb's copy has only in-frame clones and leaves some out. The sample yields tens of thousands of clones, over 70% seen once. The input for sequencing was PBMCs, taken from a glioma patient whose treatment included an IDH1 peptide vaccine. The genes are TRBV10-3 and TRBJ1-2, with D possibly matching TRBD1 (5 bases). The TCR comes from a man aged 50-59 years with glioma. This chain's CDR3 is CASLSGGLANYGYTF. In DNA, the CDR3 is TGTGCCTCTTTATCCGGGGGTCTCGCTAACTATGGCTACACCTTC.